This paragraph reports one TCR beta chain. Its antigen is not identified. This sample was taken from a study of cytomegalovirus exposure and HLA in healthy donors. Primers for the PCR totalled 60 Vbeta and 13 Jbeta. Repertoires were generated with immunoSEQ multiplex PCR, while TCRdb's copy carries only in-frame clones and drops some. The data show under 150,000 clones, with 75% to 80% seen just once and over 0.8% held by the top ten. General study points: TCR beta sequences reportedly predicted most subjects' HLA-A and HLA-B alleles accurately. Altogether, some 170 TCR beta chains were recorded as cytomegalovirus-associated. Donors were assumed by presence/absence analyses to have roughly uniform sequencing depth.

From germline, CDR1 is SGHRS and CDR2 YFSETQ. This CDR3 is built from 14 residues. Trimming cost V 4 bases and J 11 bases, with 18 bases left between them. Input material: PBMCs. This receptor was taken from a woman aged 55-70 years in good health and CMV-seronegative. The chain uses TRBV5-1 and TRBJ1-4; D might be TRBD1 (6 bases). This CDR3 is CASSRDTGLGKLFF. The CDR3 coding sequence is TGCGCCAGCAGCCGGGATACAGGGCTAGGGAAACTGTTTTTT.